One sample yielded the 18 T cell receptor beta chains listed below, sequenced in a study of persistence of HIV-infected CD4 T cells. For these receptors, no antigen is known. The libraries were made with immunoSEQ version 4 in survey mode. Some clones are missing from TCRdb's copy, which holds only in-frame ones; the method was immunoSEQ multiplex PCR. The table has 30,000 to 45,000 clones, roughly 90% seen once. Nonspecific anti-CD3/anti-CD28 bead stimulation represents the broad CD4+ T cell repertoire. Sorting of responding CD4+ T cells relied on upregulated CD40 ligand together with CD69. Sequencing was performed on CD4+ T cells sorted from PBMCs after roughly 20-hour stimulation, taken from a patient who received antiretroviral therapy. The receptor set was obtained from an adult man with HIV who was CMV-seropositive.

The rearrangement joins TRBV27 to TRBJ1-5; maybe TRBD1 (5 bases). This CDR3 comprises 14 residues. From germline, CDR1 is MNHEY and CDR2 SMNVEV (reference sequence). Trimming left V 0 bases short and J 6 bases short, with 9 bases between. CDR3 sequence: CASSLSGVRQPQHF. CDR3 coding DNA: TGTGCCAGCAGTTTATCGGGGGTTCGTCAGCCCCAGCATTTT.

The chain joins TRBV3-1 (or the pseudogene TRBV3-2) to TRBJ1-2; D ambiguous. This CDR3 is 16 amino acids long. Germline values: CDR1 LGHDT, CDR2 YNNKEL (reference sequence). Trimming pared 1 base from V and 8 bases from J, leaving 20 bases between. CDR3 region: CASSQGSQTDGRGYTF. The CDR3 nucleotides are TGTGCCAGCAGCCAAGGGTCACAGACTGACGGACGCGGCTACACCTTC.

The chain couples TRBV6-5 to TRBJ1-6; 9 bases map to TRBD1. The germline V gene encodes CDR1 MNHEY and CDR2 SVGAGI. J lost 6 bases, V lost 6 bases, and 6 bases had no gene match. The CDR3 has 15 amino acids. CDR3 region: CASRGTGPFNSPLHF. In DNA form, the CDR3 reads TGTGCCAGCAGAGGGACAGGGCCTTTTAATTCACCCCTCCACTTT.

The chain recombines TRBV18 with TRBJ2-6; 10 bases are shared with TRBD1. This CDR3 is built from 17 residues. The germline V gene encodes CDR1 KGHSH and CDR2 LQKENI. After removal of 5 bases from V and 2 bases from J, the junction contained 6 bases not matched to a gene. The CDR3 DNA reads as TGTGCCAGCTCAGGGGGACAGGGGATGGCTGGGGCCAACGTCCTGACTTTC. It is translated as CASSGGQGMAGANVLTF.

A single count supports this clone. The J gene is TRBJ1-4, the V gene TRBV29-1, with 8 positions matching TRBD1. With V trimmed by 7 bases and J by 5 bases, 6 bases remained unmatched. Per the germline V gene, CDR1 is SQVTM and CDR2 is ANQGSEA. The CDR3 runs 13 residues. For the CDR3, the DNA is TGCAGCGGTGGGACAGGCCTAAATGAAAAACTGTTTTTT. It encodes CSGGTGLNEKLFF.

CDR3 sequence: CASRYYSGQLYGYTF. As DNA, the CDR3 is TGCGCCAGCAGGTATTACTCGGGACAGCTCTATGGCTACACCTTC. This chain links TRBV23-1 with TRBJ1-2; TRBD1 matches 7 bases. TRBV23-1 is noted as an ORF with a role that remains uncertain. CDR3 length: 15 residues. The V gene end was trimmed by 6 bases and the J gene end by 4 bases; junction bases not matched to a gene: 11.

This chain joins TRBV7-2 and TRBJ2-1; 16 bases map to TRBD2. Germline V gene lookup returns CDR1 SGHTA and CDR2 FQGNSA. V gave up 3 bases and J gave up 9 bases; unmatched junction bases: 5. The CDR3 covers 16 residues. The CDR3 spells CASSFGTSGGATEQFF. The CDR3 DNA reads as TGTGCCAGCAGCTTCGGGACTAGCGGGGGGGCCACTGAGCAGTTCTTC.

This chain links TRBV15 with TRBJ1-2; D is unclear. Trimming removed 0 bases from V and 4 bases from J, with 12 bases in between. Germline values: CDR1 LNHNV, CDR2 YYDKDF (reference sequence). CDR3 length: 15 amino acids. The CDR3 loop is CATSRDLGAPYGYTF. For the CDR3, the DNA is TGTGCCACCAGCAGAGATCTGGGAGCACCCTATGGCTACACCTTC.

This clone has more than one count but fewer than ten. The chain recombines TRBV6-1 with TRBJ1-1, with a weak D call TRBD1 (6 bases). The V and J ends lost 5 bases and 1 base respectively, with 14 bases between them. The germline gives CDR1 MNHNS, CDR2 SASEGT. The CDR3 spans 15 residues. The CDR3 is CASSLQGLPNTEAFF. In DNA, the CDR3 is TGTGCCAGCAGTTTGCAGGGGCTACCGAACACTGAAGCTTTCTTT.

The gene calls are TRBV7-2 and TRBJ2-3, with D perhaps TRBD2 (5 bases). This CDR3 has 15 amino acids. Trimming removed 0 bases at V and 1 base at J, with 8 bases between. Germline CDR1 and CDR2: SGHTA and FQGNSA. The DNA for the CDR3 is TGTGCCAGCAGCTTAGCGCTAGCTCGCACAGATACGCAGTATTTT. Residues: CASSLALARTDTQYF.

This chain connects TRBV4-3 to TRBJ2-2; D is unclear. Germline V lookup: CDR1 LGHNA, CDR2 YSLEER. The CDR3 runs to 13 residues. V gave up 5 bases and J gave up 4 bases, with 8 bases separating them. The CDR3 coding sequence is TGCGCCAGCAGCACTTGGGGCACCGGGGAGCTGTTTTTT. Protein product: CASSTWGTGELFF.

The sample holds one count of this clone. V and J are TRBV5-4 and TRBJ1-5; no definite D call. The CDR3 contains 12 residues. The germline V gene has CDR1 SGHNT and CDR2 YYREEE (reference sequence). Deletions cut 2 bases from V and 2 bases from J, with 2 bases between. The DNA of the CDR3 is TGTGCCAGCAGCTTTGGCAATCAGCCCCAGCATTTT. This gives the protein CASSFGNQPQHF.

The chain is built from TRBV5-6 and TRBJ2-2; no reliable D call. Germline V gene data show CDR1 as SGHDT and CDR2 as YYEEEE. The ends were cut back, 4 bases at V and 2 bases at J, with 18 bases in the middle. The CDR3 contains 17 residues. The CDR3 spells CASSPTYLMGNTGELFF. CDR3 sequence (DNA): TGTGCCAGCAGCCCCACTTATCTTATGGGCAACACCGGGGAGCTGTTTTTT. The whole variable domain, filled in from reference TRBV5-6 and TRBJ2-2, reads DAGVTQSPTHLIKTRGQQVTLRCSPKSGHDTVSWYQQALGQGPQFIFQYYEEEERQRGNFPDRFSGHQFPNYSSELNVNALLLGDSALYLCASSPTYLMGNTGELFFGEGSRLTVL.

This chain joins TRBV20-1 and TRBJ1-2, with TRBD1 matching over 7 bases. This CDR3 contains 14 residues. J lost 4 bases, V lost 3 bases, and 8 bases had no gene match. Germline CDR1 and CDR2: DFQATT and SNEGSKA (reference sequence). The CDR3 sequence: CSASFDRARYGYTF. CDR3 nucleotide sequence: TGCAGTGCTAGTTTTGACAGGGCGCGCTATGGCTACACCTTC.

The chain employs TRBV6-1 and TRBJ2-7; either TRBD1 or TRBD2 may supply D (5 bases each). Trimming pared 2 bases from V and 1 base from J, leaving 15 bases between. Germline assignment: CDR1 MNHNS and CDR2 SASEGT. The CDR3 contains 16 residues. The CDR3 reads CASSEREGSKSYEQYF. The CDR3 DNA reads as TGTGCCAGCAGTGAAAGAGAGGGGAGCAAGTCCTACGAGCAGTACTTC.

The chain links TRBV2 to TRBJ2-7; D is possibly TRBD2 (6 bases). CDR3 length: 16 amino acids. CDR1 and CDR2 from the germline V gene are SNHLY and FYNNEI. Trimming took off 3 bases at V and 2 bases at J, with 17 bases between the two ends. The CDR3: CASSEGVASATYEQYF. The CDR3 nucleotides read TGTGCCAGCAGTGAGGGGGTAGCTAGCGCTACCTACGAGCAGTACTTC.

The CDR3 coding sequence is TGTGCCAGCAGTTACGCTACTAGAAGATTGGCCGGGGAGCTGTTTTTT. Translation: CASSYATRRLAGELFF. J is TRBJ2-2 and V is TRBV6-5; D might be TRBD2 (5 bases). Germline loops: CDR1 MNHEY, CDR2 SVGAGI. The CDR3 runs 16 residues. V shed 2 bases and J shed 6 bases, with 16 bases lying between them.

The sample holds a few counts of this clone. The chain uses TRBV2 and TRBJ1-1, with a weak D call TRBD1 (6 bases). The germline V gene encodes CDR1 SNHLY and CDR2 FYNNEI. The V gene lost 5 bases and the J gene lost 4 bases, with 17 bases spanning the gap. This CDR3 contains 15 residues. The CDR3 spells CASSPKGQGSTEAFF. The CDR3, as DNA: TGTGCCAGCAGTCCGAAAGGGCAGGGGAGCACTGAAGCTTTCTTT.